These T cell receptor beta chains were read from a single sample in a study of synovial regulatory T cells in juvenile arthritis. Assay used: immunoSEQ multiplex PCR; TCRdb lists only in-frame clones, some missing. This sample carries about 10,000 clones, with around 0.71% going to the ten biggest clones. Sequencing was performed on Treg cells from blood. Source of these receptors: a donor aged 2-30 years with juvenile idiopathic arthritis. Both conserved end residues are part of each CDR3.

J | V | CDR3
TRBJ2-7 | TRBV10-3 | CAISGKLTPGNEQYF
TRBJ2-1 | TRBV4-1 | CASSQGGLAFHEQFF
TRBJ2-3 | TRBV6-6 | CASRWTSGGVDTQYF
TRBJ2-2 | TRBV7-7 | CAVNRGSGELFF
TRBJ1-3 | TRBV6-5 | CASSYSRTDPGNTIYF
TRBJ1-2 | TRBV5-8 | CASRSQGYGYTF
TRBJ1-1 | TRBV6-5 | CASSYSLGNTEAFF
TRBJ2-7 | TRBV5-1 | CASSPPLAGGPYEQYF
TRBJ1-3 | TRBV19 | CASSIGVAGNTIYF
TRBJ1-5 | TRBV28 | CASSRIGQGNQPQHF
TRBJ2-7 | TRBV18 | CASSPSQGRRYEQYF
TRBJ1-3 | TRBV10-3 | CAIEPGTGGDTIYF
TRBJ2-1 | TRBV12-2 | CASRLVTAGEQFF
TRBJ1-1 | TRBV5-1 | CASTRGNTEAFF
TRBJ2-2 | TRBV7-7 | CASSLVRDTGELFF
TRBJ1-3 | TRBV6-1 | CASSESSGTGNTIYF
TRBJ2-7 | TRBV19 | CASSIVGARLSEQYF